This T cell receptor beta chain was sequenced during a study of T-cell memory formation after mild COVID-19. It was 5'RACE with constant-segment primers that produced the TCR alpha and TCR beta cDNA libraries, which carried sample barcodes and UMIs. TCRdb fed the 5' RACE reads into MiXCR, producing one record per CDR3 protein. The data contain roughly 550,000 distinct CDR3 sequences, roughly 20% of them singletons. The material sequenced was PBMCs or a T cell subset sorted from them (not recorded which). The clonotype comes from an adult woman who had mild COVID-19 (a few samples of this study predate the infection). Cell type and time point are not known.

This CDR3 is CASSPWTGTYEQYF. The CDR3 region has the DNA TGCGCCAGCAGCCCCTGGACAGGGACCTACGAGCAGTACTTC. J is TRBJ2-7 and V is TRBV5-1; 8 bases map to TRBD1. Trimming cost V 4 bases and J 2 bases; bases outside gene matches: 5. Germline assignment: CDR1 SGHRS and CDR2 YFSETQ. This CDR3 is built from 14 residues.